This T cell receptor beta chain originates from a study of blood T cell repertoires in COVID-19. The V end was cut by 3 bases, the J end by 7 bases, with 4 bases between. In germline, CDR1 is MDHEN, CDR2 SYDVKM. The CDR3 totals 10 residues. Profiling relied on immunoSEQ multiplex PCR, and the TCRdb table lists in-frame clones only, not all of them. Of around 200,000 clones listed, around 88% are singletons. Sequencing was done on a sample of PBMCs or T cells enriched from blood (not recorded which). This sequence joins TRBV28 and TRBJ2-7; D not resolved. The origin of this receptor is a middle-aged man with acute COVID-19. The CDR3 region has the DNA TGTGCCAGCAGTTTCAGGGAGCAGTACTTC. It is translated as CASSFREQYF. Using reference TRBV28 and TRBJ2-7 for the parts outside the CDR3, the full variable domain is DVKVTQSSRYLVKRTGEKVFLECVQDMDHENMFWYRQDPGLGLRLIYFSYDVKMKEKGDIPEGYSVSREKKERFSLILESASTNQTSMYLCASSFREQYFGPGTRLTVT.